This T cell receptor beta chain comes out of a study of shared clonotypes between healthy human individuals. In the study overall: The cohort had two women and three men, ages 18 to 49.

The CDR3 has 13 residues. Trimming took 6 bases from V and 6 from J, leaving 13 bases between them. CDR1 MDHEN and CDR2 SYDVKM come from the germline V gene. Notes on the study in general: What limited the represented genetic and exposure-history diversity was the small number of donors.

A word on this clone: Its antigen is currently unknown.

Clones were read by immunoSEQ multiplex PCR, and TCRdb kept only the in-frame ones, dropping some. The sample lists roughly 530,000 clones, approximately 95% seen once, with 0.06% in the top ten. The clonotype was recovered from a woman under 40 in good health. Source material: naive CD4+ T cells sorted from blood. As for subset: CD45RA+ positively selected. The V call is TRBV28, the J call TRBJ2-3, with D possibly being TRBD1 or TRBD2 (6 bases each). CDR3 bases: TGTGCCAGCAGAGTGGGGGGCGTGGATACGCAGTATTTT. Protein: CASRVGGVDTQYF.